This T cell receptor (beta chain) emerged from a study of shared clonotypes between healthy human individuals. Germline trimming cut 5 bases from V and 7 bases from J; bases unmatched to any gene: 7. The CDR3 covers 14 residues. Germline CDR1 is MDHEN and CDR2 is SYDVKM. The assay ran at deep level. TCRdb keeps only in-frame clones here, not all; method: immunoSEQ multiplex PCR. The sample lists approximately 720,000 clones; around 72% were seen once. Sequencing was performed on memory CD4+ T cells sorted from blood. Subset reported: CD45RA-negative fraction. This sequence originates from a woman younger than 45 in good health. This chain connects TRBV28 to TRBJ2-5, with 10 bases fitting TRBD2. The CDR3 DNA is TGTGCCAGCAGTCCAATAGCGGGAGGACGGACCCAGTACTTC. Protein product: CASSPIAGGRTQYF.